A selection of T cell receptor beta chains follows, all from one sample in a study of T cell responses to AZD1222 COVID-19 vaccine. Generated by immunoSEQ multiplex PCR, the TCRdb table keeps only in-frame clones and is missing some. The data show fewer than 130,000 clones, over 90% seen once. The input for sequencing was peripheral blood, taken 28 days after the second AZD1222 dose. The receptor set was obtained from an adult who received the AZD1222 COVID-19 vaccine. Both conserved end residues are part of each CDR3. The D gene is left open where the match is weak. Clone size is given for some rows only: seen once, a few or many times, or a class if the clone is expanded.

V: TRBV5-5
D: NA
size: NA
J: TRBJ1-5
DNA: TGTGCCAGCAGCTTGAAAGGGATTGGTCAGCCCCAGCATTTT
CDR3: CASSLKGIGQPQHF

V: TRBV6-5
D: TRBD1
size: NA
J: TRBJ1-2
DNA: TGTGCCAGCAGTTACTCGTCGGGGAGGGGGCCCTATGGCTACACCTTC
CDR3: CASSYSSGRGPYGYTF

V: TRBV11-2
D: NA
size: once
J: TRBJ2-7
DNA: TGTGCCAGCAGCCAACAATACGAGCAGTACTTC
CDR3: CASSQQYEQYF

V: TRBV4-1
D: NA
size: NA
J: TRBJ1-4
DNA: TGCGCCAGCAGCCAAAACCCATGGCTGACTAGGGAAAAACTGTTTTTT
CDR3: CASSQNPWLTREKLFF

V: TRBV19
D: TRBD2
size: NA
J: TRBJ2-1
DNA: TGTGCCAGTAGTATCTTTAGCGGGAGGGCCTTTGGCGGTGAGCAGTTCTTC
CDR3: CASSIFSGRAFGGEQFF

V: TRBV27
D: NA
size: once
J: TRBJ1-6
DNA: TGTGCCAGCAGTCCCTTTTCCGGACAGAGCTCCTATAATTCACCCCTCCACTTT
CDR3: CASSPFSGQSSYNSPLHF

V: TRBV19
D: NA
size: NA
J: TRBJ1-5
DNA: TGTGCCAGTAGTATTATGGGGCTTGGCGATCAGCCCCAGCATTTT
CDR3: CASSIMGLGDQPQHF

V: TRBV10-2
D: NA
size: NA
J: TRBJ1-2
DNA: TGCGCCAGCACCCCGGACCGCCACTATGGCTACACCTTC
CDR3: CASTPDRHYGYTF

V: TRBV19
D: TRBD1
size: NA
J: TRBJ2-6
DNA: TGTGCCAGTAGTATCATTCGGACAGGACCCAACGTCCTGACTTTC
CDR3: CASSIIRTGPNVLTF

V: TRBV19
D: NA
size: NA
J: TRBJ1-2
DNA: TGTGCACTTAACGATGGCAGTGGATCCCATGGCGGTGGCTACACCTTC
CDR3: CALNDGSGSHGGGYTF

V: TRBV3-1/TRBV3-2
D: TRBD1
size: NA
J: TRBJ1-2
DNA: TGTGCCAGCAGCCAAGATACAGGGGACTATGGCTACACCTTC
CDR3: CASSQDTGDYGYTF

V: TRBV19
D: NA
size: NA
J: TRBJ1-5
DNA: TGTGCCAGTATGTCTTACACATCTGGGAATCAGCCCCAGCATTTT
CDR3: CASMSYTSGNQPQHF

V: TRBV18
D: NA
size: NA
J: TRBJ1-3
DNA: TGTGCCAGCTCACCGTTGGGCCAAGGAAACACCATATATTTT
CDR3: CASSPLGQGNTIYF

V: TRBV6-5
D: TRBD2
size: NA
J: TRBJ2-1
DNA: TGTGCCAGCAGGGGGGTAGCGGGCGAGCAGTTCTTC
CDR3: CASRGVAGEQFF

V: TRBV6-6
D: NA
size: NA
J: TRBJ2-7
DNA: TGTGCCAGCACCCTTAGCGGAAGCTCCTACGAGCAGTACTTC
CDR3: CASTLSGSSYEQYF

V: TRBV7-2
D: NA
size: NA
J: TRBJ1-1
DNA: TGTGCCAGCAGCTCGATGATGGGTAACACTGAAGCTTTCTTT
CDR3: CASSSMMGNTEAFF

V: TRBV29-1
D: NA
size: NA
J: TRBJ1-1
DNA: TGCAGCGTTGAGAGAAGGGTGAACACTGAAGCTTTCTTT
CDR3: CSVERRVNTEAFF

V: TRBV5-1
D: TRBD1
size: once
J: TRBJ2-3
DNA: TGCGCCAGCCACTCGGGAGGACAGGGGGCAGATACGCAGTATTTT
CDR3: CASHSGGQGADTQYF

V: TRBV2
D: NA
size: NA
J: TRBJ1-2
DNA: TGTGCCAGCAGTGAAGCGCGGCTCAACTATGGCTACACCTTC
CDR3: CASSEARLNYGYTF

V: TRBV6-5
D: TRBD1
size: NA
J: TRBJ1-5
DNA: TGTGCCAGCAATCCGGGACAGGGTGGTCAGCCCCAGCATTTT
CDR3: CASNPGQGGQPQHF

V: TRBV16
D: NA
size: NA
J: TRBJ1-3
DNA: TGTGCCAGCAGCCAATCGGCGGCCGGAAACACCATATATTTT
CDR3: CASSQSAAGNTIYF

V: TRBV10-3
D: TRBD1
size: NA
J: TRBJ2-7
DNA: TGTGCCAACGCACCAGGGGGCGGCTTTATCTACGAGCAGTACTTC
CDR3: CANAPGGGFIYEQYF

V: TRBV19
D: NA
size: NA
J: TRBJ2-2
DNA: TGTGCCAGTATAGTACAGGCGGGCACCGGGGAGCTGTTTTTT
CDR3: CASIVQAGTGELFF

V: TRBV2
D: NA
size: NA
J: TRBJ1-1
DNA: TGTGCCAGCCCCAGGAACACTGAAGCTTTCTTT
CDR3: CASPRNTEAFF

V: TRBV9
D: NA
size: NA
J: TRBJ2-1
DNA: TGTGCCAGCAGCGTAGGGAGATCCAGGGGCTACAATGAGCAGTTCTTC
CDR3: CASSVGRSRGYNEQFF

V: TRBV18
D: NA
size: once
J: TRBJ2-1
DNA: TGTGCCAGCTCTCGCGAGCAGCGCTACAATGAGCAGTTCTTC
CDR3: CASSREQRYNEQFF

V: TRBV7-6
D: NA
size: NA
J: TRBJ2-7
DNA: TGTGCCAGCAGCTTAGCCGAGAGCTACGAGCAGTACTTC
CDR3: CASSLAESYEQYF

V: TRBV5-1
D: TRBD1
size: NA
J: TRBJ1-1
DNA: TGCGCCAGCAGCTTGGTCCCCGGGACAGGGGGCCCACTGAACACTGAAGCTTTCTTT
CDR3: CASSLVPGTGGPLNTEAFF

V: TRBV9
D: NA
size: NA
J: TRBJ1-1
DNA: TGTGCCAGCAGCCGTAGTTCAGCGAACACTGAAGCTTTCTTT
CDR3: CASSRSSANTEAFF

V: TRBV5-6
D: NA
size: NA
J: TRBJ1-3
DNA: TGTGCCAGCAGCCGCTACCCGGACCACTCTGGAAACACCATATATTTT
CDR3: CASSRYPDHSGNTIYF

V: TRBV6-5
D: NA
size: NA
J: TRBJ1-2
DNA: TGTGCCAGCAGATCGACAGGCACCTATGGCTACACCTTC
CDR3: CASRSTGTYGYTF

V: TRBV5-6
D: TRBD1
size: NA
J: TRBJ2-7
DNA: TGTGCCAGCAGCTTGGGGACAGGGCCCTACGAGCAGTACTTC
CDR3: CASSLGTGPYEQYF

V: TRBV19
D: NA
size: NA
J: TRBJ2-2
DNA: TGTGCCAGTAGCCCACGGGACCACCATTTCACCGGGGAGCTGTTTTTT
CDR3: CASSPRDHHFTGELFF

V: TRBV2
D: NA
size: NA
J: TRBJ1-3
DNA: TGTGCCAGCAGTGAATGGGGTTTCGCCTCTGGAAACACCATATATTTT
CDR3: CASSEWGFASGNTIYF

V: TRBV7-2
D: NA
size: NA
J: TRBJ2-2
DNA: TGTGCCAGCAGCTCAAAAAGCACCGGGGAGCTGTTTTTT
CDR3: CASSSKSTGELFF